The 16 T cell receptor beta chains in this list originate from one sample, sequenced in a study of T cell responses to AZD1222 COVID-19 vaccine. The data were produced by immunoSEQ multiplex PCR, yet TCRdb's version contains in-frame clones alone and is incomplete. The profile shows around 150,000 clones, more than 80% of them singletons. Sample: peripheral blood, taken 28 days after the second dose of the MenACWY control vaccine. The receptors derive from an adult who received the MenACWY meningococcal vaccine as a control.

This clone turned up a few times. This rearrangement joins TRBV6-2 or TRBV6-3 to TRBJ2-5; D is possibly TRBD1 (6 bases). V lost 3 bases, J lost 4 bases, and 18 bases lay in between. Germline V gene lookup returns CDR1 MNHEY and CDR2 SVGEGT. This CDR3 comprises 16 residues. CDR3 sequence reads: CASSYKTGPTLETQYF. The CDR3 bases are TGTGCCAGCAGTTATAAGACAGGTCCGACTTTAGAGACCCAGTACTTC.

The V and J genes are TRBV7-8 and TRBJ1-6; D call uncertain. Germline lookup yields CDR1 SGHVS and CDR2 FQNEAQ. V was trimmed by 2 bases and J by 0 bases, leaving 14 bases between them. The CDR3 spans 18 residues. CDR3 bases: TGTGCCAGCAGCTTATCCGTCCCGGGGAGCTCCTATAATTCACCCCTCCACTTT. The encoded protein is CASSLSVPGSSYNSPLHF.

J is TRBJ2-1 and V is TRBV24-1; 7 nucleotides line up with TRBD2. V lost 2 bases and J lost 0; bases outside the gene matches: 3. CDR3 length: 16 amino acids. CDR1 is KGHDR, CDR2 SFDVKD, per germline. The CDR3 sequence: CATSDSSGGSYNEQFF. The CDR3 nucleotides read TGTGCCACCAGTGATTCTAGCGGCGGCTCCTACAATGAGCAGTTCTTC.

The DNA of the CDR3 is TGTGCCAGTAGTTCCCCGGACAGGCCCCAAGAGACCCAGTACTTC. This sequence encodes CASSSPDRPQETQYF. The gene calls are TRBV19 and TRBJ2-5; 7 nucleotides match TRBD1. Germline loops: CDR1 LNHDA, CDR2 SQIVND (reference sequence). This CDR3 spans 15 amino acids. Germline trimming cut 5 bases from V and 1 base from J; bases unmatched to any gene: 7.

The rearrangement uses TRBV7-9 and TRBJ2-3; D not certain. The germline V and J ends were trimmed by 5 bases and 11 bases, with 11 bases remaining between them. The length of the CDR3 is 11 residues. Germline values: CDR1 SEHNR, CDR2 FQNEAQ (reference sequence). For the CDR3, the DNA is TGTGCCAGCAGCGCGACCCATCAGCAGTATTTT. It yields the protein CASSATHQQYF.

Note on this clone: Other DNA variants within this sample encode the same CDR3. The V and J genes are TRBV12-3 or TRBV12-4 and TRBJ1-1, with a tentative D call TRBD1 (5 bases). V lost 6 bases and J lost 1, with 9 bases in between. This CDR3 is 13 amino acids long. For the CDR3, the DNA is TGTGCCAGCAGCTTAACAGGGAACACTGAAGCTTTCTTT. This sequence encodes CASSLTGNTEAFF.

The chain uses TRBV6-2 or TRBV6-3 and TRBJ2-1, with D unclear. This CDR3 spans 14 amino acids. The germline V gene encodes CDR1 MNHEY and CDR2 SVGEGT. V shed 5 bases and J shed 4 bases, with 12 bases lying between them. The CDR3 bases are TGTGCCAGCAGTCGACCCCTGGGGTACAATGAGCAGTTCTTC. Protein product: CASSRPLGYNEQFF.

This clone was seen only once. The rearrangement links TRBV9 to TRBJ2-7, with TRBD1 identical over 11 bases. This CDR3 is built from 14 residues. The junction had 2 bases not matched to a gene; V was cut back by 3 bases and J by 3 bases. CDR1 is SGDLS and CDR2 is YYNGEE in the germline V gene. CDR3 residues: CASSAGTGGYEQYF. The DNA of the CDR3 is TGTGCCAGCAGCGCTGGGACAGGGGGCTACGAGCAGTACTTC.

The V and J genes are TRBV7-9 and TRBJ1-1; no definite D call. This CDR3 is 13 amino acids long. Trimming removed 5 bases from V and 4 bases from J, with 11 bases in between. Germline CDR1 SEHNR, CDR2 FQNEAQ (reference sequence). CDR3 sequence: CASSPTVGTEAFF. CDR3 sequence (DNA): TGTGCCAGCAGCCCGACCGTTGGCACTGAAGCTTTCTTT.

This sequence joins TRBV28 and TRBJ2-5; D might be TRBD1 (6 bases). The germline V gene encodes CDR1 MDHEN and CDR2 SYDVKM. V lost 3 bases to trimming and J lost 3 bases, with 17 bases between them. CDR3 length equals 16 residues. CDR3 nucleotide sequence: TGTGCCAGCAGTTTCGGCCTAACAGGGTTTGAAGAGACCCAGTACTTC. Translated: CASSFGLTGFEETQYF.

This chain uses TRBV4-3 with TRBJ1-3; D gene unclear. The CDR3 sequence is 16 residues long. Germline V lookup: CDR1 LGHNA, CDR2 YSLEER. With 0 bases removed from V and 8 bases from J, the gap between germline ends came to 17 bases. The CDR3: CASSQDSDLLRDTIYF. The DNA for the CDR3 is TGCGCCAGCAGCCAAGACTCTGATCTCTTGAGAGACACCATATATTTT.

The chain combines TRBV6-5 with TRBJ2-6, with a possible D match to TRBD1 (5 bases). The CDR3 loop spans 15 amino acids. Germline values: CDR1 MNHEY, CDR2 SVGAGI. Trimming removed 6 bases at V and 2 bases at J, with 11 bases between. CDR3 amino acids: CASRPTDPGANVLTF. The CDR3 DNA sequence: TGTGCCAGCAGACCGACAGATCCTGGGGCCAACGTCCTGACTTTC.

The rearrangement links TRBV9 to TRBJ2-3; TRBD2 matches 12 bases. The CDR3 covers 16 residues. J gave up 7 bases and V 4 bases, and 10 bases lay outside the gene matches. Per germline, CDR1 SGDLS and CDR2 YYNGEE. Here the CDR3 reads CASSPLLAGGGNTQYF. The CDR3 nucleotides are TGTGCCAGCAGCCCTTTACTAGCGGGGGGTGGGAATACGCAGTATTTT.

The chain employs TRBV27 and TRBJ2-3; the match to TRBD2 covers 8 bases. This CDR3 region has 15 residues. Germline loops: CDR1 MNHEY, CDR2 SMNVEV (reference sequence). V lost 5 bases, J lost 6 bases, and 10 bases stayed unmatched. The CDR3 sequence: CASSPSGSGVDTQYF. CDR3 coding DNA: TGTGCCAGCAGTCCCTCAGGTAGCGGGGTGGATACGCAGTATTTT.

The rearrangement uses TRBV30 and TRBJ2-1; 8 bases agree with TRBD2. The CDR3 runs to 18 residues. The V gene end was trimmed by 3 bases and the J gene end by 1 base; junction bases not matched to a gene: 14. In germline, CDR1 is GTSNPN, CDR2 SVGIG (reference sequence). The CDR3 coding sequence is TGTGCCTGGAGCGCCTCGCTCAGCGGGGGCCCTTCCTACAATGAGCAGTTCTTC. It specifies CAWSASLSGGPSYNEQFF.

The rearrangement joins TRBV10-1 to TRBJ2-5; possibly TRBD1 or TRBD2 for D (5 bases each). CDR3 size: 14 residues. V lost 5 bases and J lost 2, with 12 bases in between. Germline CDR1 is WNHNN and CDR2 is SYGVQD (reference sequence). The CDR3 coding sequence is TGCGCCAGCAGTAGGGACGGACGACAAGAGACCCAGTACTTC. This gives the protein CASSRDGRQETQYF.